This TCR beta chain was captured by sequencing in a study of CD8 T cells in Susac syndrome. Negative isolation yielded CD4+ and CD8+ T cells, and FACS enriched TEMRA cells. CDR1 and CDR2 from the germline V gene are SGHRS and YFSETQ. The ends were cut back, 0 bases at V and 0 bases at J, with 13 bases in the middle. The CDR3 loop spans 16 amino acids. RNA was extracted with the RNeasy kit, and a quantity of 0.5 to 1 ug was reverse transcribed using random hexamers. Amplification of TCR beta CDR3 spanned 54 Vbeta and 13 Jbeta via immunoSEQ multiplex PCR. TCRdb re-called the immunoSEQ multiplex PCR reads through MiXCR, storing one row per CDR3 protein. The sample consists of more than 150,000 distinct CDR3 sequences, under 95% of them appearing once.

The receptor was derived from a human donor in good health. V gene TRBV5-1 combines with J gene TRBJ2-7, with a weak D call TRBD2 (5 bases). Material: CD4+ T cells from PBMCs. The CDR3 DNA reads TGCGCCAGCAGCTTGGGGGCGGGCGGCGCCTCCTACGAGCAGTACTTC. Translation: CASSLGAGGASYEQYF.